A selection of T cell receptor beta chains follows, all from one sample in a study of cytomegalovirus exposure and HLA in healthy donors. Profiling relied on immunoSEQ multiplex PCR, and the TCRdb table lists in-frame clones only, not all of them. The data show 200,000 to 250,000 clones, with 75% to 90% seen just once and more than 12% held by the top ten. The sequenced sample consisted of PBMCs. These receptors were collected from a woman between 25 and 40 years old in good health and CMV-seropositive. CDR3s include the opening cysteine and the closing phenylalanine or tryptophan. Each record gives: J gene, V gene, D gene, CDR3 length, clone size, CDR3 DNA, CDR3 protein. The D gene is left open where the match is weak. Size tells how often a clone was seen (once, few, many) or the class of an expanded clone, and some rows leave it out.

>TRBJ1-2|TRBV27|-|16|-
TGTGCCAGCAGACAGGCCGGGGCGCGCCCCCTCTATGGCTACACCTTC
CASRQAGARPLYGYTF
>TRBJ2-7|TRBV19|-|13|-
TGTGCCAGTAGTCGGGGTCTGACCTACGAGCAGTACTTC
CASSRGLTYEQYF
>TRBJ2-5|TRBV5-1|-|12|-
TGCGCCAGCAGCTCCGTCCTGGAGACCCAGTACTTC
CASSSVLETQYF
>TRBJ2-5|TRBV29-1|TRBD1|15|-
TGCAGCGCCCCAGGGGGCCTTGGCTTTGGAGAGACCCAGTACTTC
CSAPGGLGFGETQYF
>TRBJ2-7|TRBV28|TRBD2|15|once
TGTGCCAGCAGTCCCTATAGCGGGAGGATCTACGAGCAGTACTTC
CASSPYSGRIYEQYF
>TRBJ2-2|TRBV6-5|-|12|-
TGTGCCAGCAGTTACATCGCCGGGGAGCTGTTTTTT
CASSYIAGELFF
>TRBJ1-3|TRBV5-1|-|16|few
TGCGCCAGCACCCTGGACAGCCTGAACTCTGGAAACACCATATATTTT
CASTLDSLNSGNTIYF
>TRBJ1-2|TRBV9|-|15|-
TGTGCCAGCAGCAAAAGTTCGGACAGAGACTATGGCTACACCTTC
CASSKSSDRDYGYTF
>TRBJ2-7|TRBV27|TRBD2|19|once
TGTGCCAGCAGTTTATCCCAACTAGCGGGAGGGCCAGCACCCTACGAGCAGTACTTC
CASSLSQLAGGPAPYEQYF
>TRBJ2-7|TRBV7-9|-|12|-
TGTGCCAGCAGCTTGTCAGGGTCCGAGCAGTACTTC
CASSLSGSEQYF
>TRBJ2-1|TRBV7-8|-|15|-
TGTGCCAGCAGCTTAAGGCATGGACCCGGGGATGAGCAGTTCTTC
CASSLRHGPGDEQFF
>TRBJ1-1|TRBV2|TRBD1|14|-
TGTGCCAGCACCATAAGACAGGGGAACACTGAAGCTTTCTTT
CASTIRQGNTEAFF
>TRBJ2-1|TRBV5-1|-|15|-
TGCGCCAGCAGCTTGGGGTCGACTAGCTACAATGAGCAGTTCTTC
CASSLGSTSYNEQFF
>TRBJ2-7|TRBV5-6|-|15|once
TGTGCCAGCAGCTTGGAATGGGGGCTCGGGTACGAGCAGTACTTC
CASSLEWGLGYEQYF
>TRBJ2-5|TRBV7-2|TRBD1|15|-
TGTGCCAGCAGCTTCAGGACAGGGTGGCAAGAGACCCAGTACTTC
CASSFRTGWQETQYF
>TRBJ1-2|TRBV28|-|14|once
TGTGCCAGCAGGTTATCGGACAGTAACTATGGCTACACCTTC
CASRLSDSNYGYTF
>TRBJ1-1|TRBV30|-|14|-
TGTGCCTGGAGTGTAAGAAGGGGGGATACTGAAGCTTTCTTT
CAWSVRRGDTEAFF
>TRBJ1-2|TRBV7-2|-|15|-
TGTGCCAGCAGCCCGGCCGGGGAAGCGCTATATGGCTACACCTTC
CASSPAGEALYGYTF
>TRBJ1-2|TRBV5-8|-|13|-
TGTGCCAGCAGCTTTCGGGGTTTCTATGGCTACACCTTC
CASSFRGFYGYTF
>TRBJ2-7|TRBV2|TRBD2|17|-
TGTGCCAGCAGGGCTGGGGTGGGCGGGAGAAGAACCTACGAGCAGTACTTC
CASRAGVGGRRTYEQYF
>TRBJ1-1|TRBV30|-|15|-
TGTGCCTGGAGTACGGGGTCTTTCATGAACACTGAAGCTTTCTTT
CAWSTGSFMNTEAFF
>TRBJ1-1|TRBV6-1|-|13|few
TGTGCCAGCAGCGGACAGAGGAACACTGAAGCTTTCTTT
CASSGQRNTEAFF
>TRBJ1-2|TRBV27|TRBD1|14|-
TGTGCCAGCAGCCTGACAGGGGGCGCCTATGGCTACACCTTC
CASSLTGGAYGYTF
>TRBJ2-5|TRBV27|-|15|-
TGTGCCAGCAGTCCCCTAAAAGGGGTTCAAGAGACCCAGTACTTC
CASSPLKGVQETQYF
>TRBJ2-7|TRBV28|TRBD1|15|-
TGTGCCAGCAGCCTTCCGGGACAGGGCTCCTACGAGCAGTACTTC
CASSLPGQGSYEQYF
>TRBJ1-3|TRBV9|-|15|-
TGTGCCAGCAACACCCTGGGGCAGACTGGAAACACCATATATTTT
CASNTLGQTGNTIYF
>TRBJ2-7|TRBV5-6|-|13|-
TGTGCCAGCAGCCTGATCGACGGAAACGAGCAGTACTTC
CASSLIDGNEQYF
>TRBJ2-5|TRBV27|TRBD1|18|-
TGTGCCAGCAGTGACAGGTTCCAGGGGGCAAGTGCTCAAGAGACCCAGTACTTC
CASSDRFQGASAQETQYF
>TRBJ1-5|TRBV6-1|TRBD1|14|-
TGTGCCAGCAGGGGGACAGGTTCCCATCAGCCCCAGCATTTT
CASRGTGSHQPQHF
>TRBJ2-4|TRBV6-5|-|12|-
TGTGCCAGCAGCCACAGGGGGGGGGCTCAGTACTTC
CASSHRGGAQYF
>TRBJ2-3|TRBV29-1|-|13|-
TGCAGCGTTGAGGAGCAGGGCGGAGATACGCAGTATTTT
CSVEEQGGDTQYF
>TRBJ1-5|TRBV28|-|16|-
TGTGCCAGCAGTTTACACCCTACCGGGACGGGGCAGCCCCAGCATTTT
CASSLHPTGTGQPQHF
>TRBJ2-6|TRBV30|-|14|-
TGTGCCTGGAGTAAGGCGTCTGGGGCCAACGTCCTGACTTTC
CAWSKASGANVLTF
>TRBJ2-1|TRBV4-2|-|15|-
TGTGCCAGCAGCCAATCGGTTGGAGGGGTCCCTGAGCAGTTCTTC
CASSQSVGGVPEQFF
>TRBJ2-3|TRBV7-9|TRBD1|15|-
TGTGCCAGCAGCCCTAGACAGGGAGGCACAGATACGCAGTATTTT
CASSPRQGGTDTQYF
>TRBJ2-7|TRBV11-1|-|16|few
TGTGCCAGCAGCAAACGGGGACCGAGTAGCTCCTACGAGCAGTACTTC
CASSKRGPSSSYEQYF
>TRBJ1-4|TRBV5-1|-|14|once
TGCGCCAGCAGCTTGGGGGATCAAGGAGAAAAACTGTTTTTT
CASSLGDQGEKLFF
>TRBJ2-7|TRBV6-5|-|15|-
TGTGCCAGCAGTTACTCGGCCCTATACTCCTACGAGCAGTACTTC
CASSYSALYSYEQYF
>TRBJ1-1|TRBV5-5|-|15|few
TGTGCCAGCAGCTTGGAAAATGAATTGAACACTGAAGCTTTCTTT
CASSLENELNTEAFF
>TRBJ2-3|TRBV5-5|-|15|once
TGTGCCAGCAGCTTGTGGGAAAGGGACACAGATACGCAGTATTTT
CASSLWERDTDTQYF
>TRBJ1-1|TRBV6-5|-|14|-
TGTGCCAGCAGACAAATGACGGTGAACACTGAAGCTTTCTTT
CASRQMTVNTEAFF
>TRBJ2-7|TRBV27|-|14|-
TGTGCCAGCAGTTACCGTAGCGGAGGCTACGAGCAGTACTTC
CASSYRSGGYEQYF
>TRBJ2-5|TRBV15|-|14|-
TGTGCCACCAGCAGAGGAGGAACAGGGGAGACCCAGTACTTC
CATSRGGTGETQYF
>TRBJ1-5|TRBV20-1|-|11|-
TGCAGTGCTATACGGATCGAAGCCCAGCATTTT
CSAIRIEAQHF
>TRBJ2-5|TRBV4-2|-|16|-
TGTGCCAGCAGCCAAGATTATATCGGGAGTTCAGAGACCCAGTACTTC
CASSQDYIGSSETQYF
>TRBJ2-7|TRBV18|-|15|-
TGTGCCAGCTCACCTGGGACTTCAAGCTCCTACGAGCAGTACTTC
CASSPGTSSSYEQYF
>TRBJ2-1|TRBV7-3|TRBD2|16|-
TGTGCCAGCAGCTTAAGCGGACTAGCGGAAGACAATGAGCAGTTCTTC
CASSLSGLAEDNEQFF
>TRBJ2-7|TRBV12-5|-|12|-
TGTGCTAGTGGTTTGGTAACCTACGAGCAGTACTTC
CASGLVTYEQYF